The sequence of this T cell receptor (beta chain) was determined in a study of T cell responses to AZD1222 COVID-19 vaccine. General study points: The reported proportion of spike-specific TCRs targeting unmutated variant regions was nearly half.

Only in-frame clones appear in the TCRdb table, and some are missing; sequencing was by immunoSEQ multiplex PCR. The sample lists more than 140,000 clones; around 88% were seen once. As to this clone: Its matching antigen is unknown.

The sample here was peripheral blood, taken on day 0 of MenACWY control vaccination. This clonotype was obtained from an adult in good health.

For the CDR3, the DNA is TGCGCCAGCAGCTTATTGGGACAGTTTGAAGCTTTCTTT. It is translated as CASSLLGQFEAFF. The chain has TRBV5-1 and TRBJ1-1, with 7 nucleotides matching TRBD1. The V gene's germline CDR1 is SGHRS and CDR2 YFSETQ. V was clipped by 2 bases and J by 7 bases; unmatched bases: 5. CDR3 length equals 13 residues.